This T cell receptor (beta chain) comes out of a study of T cell responses to AZD1222 COVID-19 vaccine (dated by TCRdb to the early 2020s). The study in broad terms: A total of around 240 trial participants underwent TCR sequencing, of whom 207 received two doses of AZD1222 and some 26 received two doses of the MenACWY control vaccine. Trial participants were enrolled by age into 18-55, 56-69 and 70-plus year subgroups, with around 150, 28 and 57 TCR-sequenced participants respectively. Points the paper makes about the study in general: The 56-69-year group was small, and its depth increase did not reach significance, likely because of low power. Spike-specific TCR breadth and depth rose significantly after two AZD1222 doses compared with day 0 and with MenACWY recipients. Nearly half of unique spike-specific TCRs reportedly recognized epitopes outside regions mutated in the B.1.351 and B.1.1.7 variants. Conclusions about previously exposed vaccinees were limited because only five to seven AZD1222 recipients were SARS-CoV-2 seropositive at baseline. Most participants were white British and females outnumbered males, and the authors suggested that clonal diversity may have been underestimated. Because no day 14 peak-response samples were available, repertoires were characterized only after the peak T cell response. The whole spike protein was spanned by vaccine-associated CD4 TCRs, and dominant responses were seen in regions 160-218 and 743-854.

Concerning this clone: Its antigen is not yet known. No base quality information exists; no much larger clone differs at one position. Other DNA sequences in this sample translate to the same CDR3.

Sample time point, as interpreted from the label and publication: about 28 days (+/-7) after the second vaccine dose. Because spike-specific TCR depth and breadth did not differ between the two schedules, AZD1222 recipients who got a second dose at roughly 4 weeks were pooled with those who got a second dose at roughly 12 weeks. Samples from vaccinated people were obtained from the UK trials COV001 and COV002, which included a single-blind randomized controlled phase 2/3 trial of AZD1222 (ChAdOx1 nCoV-19) in healthy adults. Trial participant PBMC samples were collected at day 0 and day 28 after the second dose for TCRbeta chain sequencing. The CDR3 regions of human TCRbeta chains were subjected to immunosequencing. For the original study's pipeline: TCRs in the repertoires were compared against a reference library of SARS-CoV-2-specific TCRs that had been generated with the MIRA antigen-specificity platform. Breadth meant the fraction of unique TCRs that were SARS-CoV-2-associated, whereas depth meant the fraction of total T cells that were SARS-CoV-2-associated. Using the MIRA data, each spike-specific TCR was assigned both to the spike region to which the TCR was reactive and to a CD4 or CD8 class. Log10-transformed breadth and depth values were compared by one-way ANOVA with Sidak's multiple comparisons tests. TCRdb re-hosts the immuneACCESS table, in-frame sequences only. Its copies lack some clones; in the studies checked, an unresolved V gene accounts for under half of them, and the cause for the rest is not known. The D gene and trimming were derived from the DNA, and the V and J assignments and clone size from that table. The sample has some 120,000 clones on record, almost 95% of them singletons. Of the sample, about 1.6% falls within the top ten clones.

V trim: 3 bases; J trim: 4 bases; unmatched bases: 1. From a lookup of the germline V gene (reference sequence), CDR1 and CDR2 are LNHDA and SQIVND. From the cysteine up to the phenylalanine, the CDR3 has a length of 14 residues. Just the 42-base CDR3 DNA is kept, in frame starting at base 1. Sequenced here: peripheral blood, sampled 28 days after the second AZD1222 dose. The receptor was isolated from an adult who received the AZD1222 COVID-19 vaccine. The chain was built from TRBV19 and TRBJ2-5, and TRBD1 matches 11 of the central bases. This receptor has the CDR3 CASSIGTGGETQYF. DNA sequence: TGTGCCAGTAGTATCGGGACAGGGGGAGAGACCCAGTACTTC.